The clone carrying this TCR beta chain has a single count. This sample stems from a study of blood T cell repertoires in COVID-19. In the study overall: PBMCs, B-cell-depleted T cells, or T cells were the source of the cDNA or gDNA that made up the material.

Profiling relied on immunoSEQ multiplex PCR, and the TCRdb table lists in-frame clones only, not all of them. The sample yields tens of thousands of clones, more than 80% seen once. The CDR3 spans 13 residues. V gave up 7 bases and J gave up 6 bases, with 15 bases separating them. Looked up from germline, CDR1 is SNHLY and CDR2 is FYNNEI. The origin of this receptor is a woman aged 55-69 years with acute or convalescent COVID-19. This chain joins TRBV2 and TRBJ1-2; the D is unclear. The sample consisted of peripheral blood. CDR3 coding DNA: TGTGCCAGCACCGCCCCAGAGGGTCATGGCTACACCTTC. Translating gives CASTAPEGHGYTF.